The sequence of this T cell receptor (beta chain) was determined in a study of a mutant IDH1 vaccine in newly diagnosed glioma. The wider study: Before enrollment, the patients had been treated with radiotherapy alone, temozolomide alone, or both together. Most of them had received both. Study-level findings and limits: Pseudoprogression appeared independent of alterations in top peripheral clonotypes.

The germline CDR1 and CDR2 sequences are SGDLS and YYNGEE. There are 19 residues in the CDR3. V lost 4 bases to trimming and J lost 0 bases; unmatched junction nucleotides: 15. The assay was immunoSEQ multiplex PCR, and TCRdb's table has in-frame clones only and misses some. This repertoire shows tens of thousands of clones, about 80% found once; its top ten account for approximately 20%. Comments on this clone: Its target is unknown.

Sample time point: baseline, week 1 (first vaccination visit). Stated treatment: pre-vaccination baseline after standard-of-care therapy. This sample comprised PBMCs, obtained from a glioma patient treated with radiotherapy, temozolomide or both. V and J are TRBV9 and TRBJ2-1; TRBD2 aligns across 8 bases. The receptor comes from a young man with glioma. The CDR3 coding sequence is TGTGCCAGCAGCCTAACGCCCCTAGCGGGCGTTAGCTCCTACAATGAGCAGTTCTTC. This gives the protein CASSLTPLAGVSSYNEQFF.